This T cell receptor (beta chain) emerged from a study of blood T cell repertoires in COVID-19. About the study: Samples came from the United States, Italy and Spain, spanning acute and convalescent COVID-19.

The assay was immunoSEQ multiplex PCR, and TCRdb's table has in-frame clones only and misses some. The sample shows some 50,000 clones, roughly 82% of them seen only once. The sequence was obtained from a woman in her sixties or seventies with acute or convalescent COVID-19. Sequenced material: peripheral blood.

The CDR3 bases are TGTGCCAGCAGCGAAAGCGGGACGGGCACAGATACGCAGTATTTT. This sequence encodes CASSESGTGTDTQYF. V usage is TRBV6-4 and J usage is TRBJ2-3, with 7 positions matching TRBD2. V trimming: 6 bases; J trimming: 1 base; junction bases outside the gene matches: 7. The CDR3 loop spans 15 amino acids. In germline, CDR1 is MRHNA, CDR2 SNTAGT.